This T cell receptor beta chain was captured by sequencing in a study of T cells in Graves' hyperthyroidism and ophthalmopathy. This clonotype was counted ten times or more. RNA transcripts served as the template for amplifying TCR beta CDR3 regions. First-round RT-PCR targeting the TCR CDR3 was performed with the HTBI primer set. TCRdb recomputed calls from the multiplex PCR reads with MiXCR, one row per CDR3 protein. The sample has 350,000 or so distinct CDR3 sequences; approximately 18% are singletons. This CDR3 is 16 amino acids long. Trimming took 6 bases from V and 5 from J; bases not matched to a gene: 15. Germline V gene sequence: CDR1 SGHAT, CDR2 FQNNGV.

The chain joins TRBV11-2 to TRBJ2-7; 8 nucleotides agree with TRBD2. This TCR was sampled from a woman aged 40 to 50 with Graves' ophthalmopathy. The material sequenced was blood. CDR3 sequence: CASRHMAGGVGHEQYF. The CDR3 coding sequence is TGTGCCAGCAGACATATGGCGGGGGGAGTTGGACACGAGCAGTACTTC.